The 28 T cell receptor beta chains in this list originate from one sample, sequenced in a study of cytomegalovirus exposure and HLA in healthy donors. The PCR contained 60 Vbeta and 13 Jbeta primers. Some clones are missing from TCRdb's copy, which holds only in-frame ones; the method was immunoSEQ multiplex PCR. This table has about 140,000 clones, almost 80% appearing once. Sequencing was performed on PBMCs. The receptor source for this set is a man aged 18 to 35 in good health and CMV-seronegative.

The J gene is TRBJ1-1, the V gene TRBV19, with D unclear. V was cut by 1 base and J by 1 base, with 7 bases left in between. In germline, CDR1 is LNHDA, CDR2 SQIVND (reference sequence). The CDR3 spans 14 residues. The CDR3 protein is CASSIAPGNTEAFF. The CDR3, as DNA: TGTGCCAGTAGTATAGCCCCCGGGAACACTGAAGCTTTCTTT. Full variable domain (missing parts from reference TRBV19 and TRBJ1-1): DGGITQSPKYLFRKEGQNVTLSCEQNLNHDAMYWYRQDPGQGLRLIYYSQIVNDFQKGDIAEGYSVSREKKESFPLTVTSAQKNPTAFYLCASSIAPGNTEAFFGQGTRLTVV.

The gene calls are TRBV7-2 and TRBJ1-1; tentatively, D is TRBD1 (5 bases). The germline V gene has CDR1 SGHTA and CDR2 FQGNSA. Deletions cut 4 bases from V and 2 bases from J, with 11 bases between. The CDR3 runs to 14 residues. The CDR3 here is CASSSRTINTEAFF. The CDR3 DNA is TGTGCCAGCAGCTCACGGACAATTAACACTGAAGCTTTCTTT. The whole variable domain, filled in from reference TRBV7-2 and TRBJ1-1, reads GAGVSQSPSNKVTEKGKDVELRCDPISGHTALYWYRQSLGQGLEFLIYFQGNSAPDKSGLPSDRFSAERTGGSVSTLTIQRTQQEDSAVYLCASSSRTINTEAFFGQGTRLTVV.

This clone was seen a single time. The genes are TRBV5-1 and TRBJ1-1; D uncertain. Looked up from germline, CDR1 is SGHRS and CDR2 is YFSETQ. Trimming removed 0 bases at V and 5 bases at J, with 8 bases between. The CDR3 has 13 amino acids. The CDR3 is CASSLETLTEAFF. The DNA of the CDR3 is TGCGCCAGCAGCTTGGAGACATTGACTGAAGCTTTCTTT.

CDR3 sequence reads: CASSGDRVYGYTF. The DNA for the CDR3 is TGTGCCAGCAGCGGAGACAGGGTCTATGGCTACACCTTC. This chain links TRBV9 with TRBJ1-2; 7 nucleotides agree with TRBD1. The trim removed 3 bases at V and 4 bases at J, leaving 3 bases unmatched. The CDR3 contains 13 residues. Germline V gene data show CDR1 as SGDLS and CDR2 as YYNGEE.

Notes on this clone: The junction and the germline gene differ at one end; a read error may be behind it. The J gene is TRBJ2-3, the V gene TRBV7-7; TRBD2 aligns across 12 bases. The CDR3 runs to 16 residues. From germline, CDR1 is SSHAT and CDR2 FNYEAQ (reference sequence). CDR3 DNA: TGTGCTAGCAGCCCTAGCGGGGGGGCCTTGCCAGATACGCAGTATTTT. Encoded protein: CASSPSGGALPDTQYF. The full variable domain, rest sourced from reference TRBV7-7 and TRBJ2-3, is GAGVSQSPRYKVTKRGQDVTLRCDPISSHATLYWYQQALGQGPEFLTYFNYEAQPDKSGLPSDRFSAERPEGSISTLTIQRTEQRDSAMYRCASSPSGGALPDTQYFGPGTRLTVL.

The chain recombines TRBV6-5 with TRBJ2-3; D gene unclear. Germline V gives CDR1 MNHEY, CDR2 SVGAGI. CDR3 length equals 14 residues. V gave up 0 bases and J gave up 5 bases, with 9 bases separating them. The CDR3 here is CASSYSYRVDTQYF. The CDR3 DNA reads TGTGCCAGCAGTTACTCGTATCGGGTAGATACGCAGTATTTT.

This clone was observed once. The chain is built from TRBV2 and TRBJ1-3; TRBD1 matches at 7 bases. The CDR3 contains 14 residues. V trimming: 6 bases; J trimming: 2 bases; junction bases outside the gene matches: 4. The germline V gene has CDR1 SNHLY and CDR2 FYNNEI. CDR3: CASRGGQTGNTIYF. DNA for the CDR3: TGTGCCAGCAGAGGGGGCCAAACTGGAAACACCATATATTTT.

CDR3 nucleotides: TGTGCCAGCAAACAGGGGAACACTGAAGCTTTCTTT. Its protein is CASKQGNTEAFF. This rearrangement joins TRBV27 to TRBJ1-1; tentative D call: TRBD1 (6 bases). This CDR3 spans 12 amino acids. The V end lost 7 bases, the J end lost 1 base, and 7 bases lay between the germline ends. The germline V gene encodes CDR1 MNHEY and CDR2 SMNVEV (reference sequence).

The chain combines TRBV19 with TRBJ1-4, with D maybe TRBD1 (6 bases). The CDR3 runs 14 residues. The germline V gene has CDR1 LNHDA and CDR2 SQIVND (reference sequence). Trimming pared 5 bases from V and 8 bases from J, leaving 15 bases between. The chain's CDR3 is CASSGAGAREKLFF. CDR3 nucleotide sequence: TGTGCCAGTAGTGGCGCGGGGGCTCGGGAAAAACTGTTTTTT. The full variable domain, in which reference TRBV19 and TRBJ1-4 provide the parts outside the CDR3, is DGGITQSPKYLFRKEGQNVTLSCEQNLNHDAMYWYRQDPGQGLRLIYYSQIVNDFQKGDIAEGYSVSREKKESFPLTVTSAQKNPTAFYLCASSGAGAREKLFFGSGTQLSVL.

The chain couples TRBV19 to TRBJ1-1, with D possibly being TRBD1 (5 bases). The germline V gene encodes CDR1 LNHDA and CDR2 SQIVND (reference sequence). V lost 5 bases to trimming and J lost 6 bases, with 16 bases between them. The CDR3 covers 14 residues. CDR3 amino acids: CASSYPVPGAEAFF. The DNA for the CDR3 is TGTGCCAGTAGTTACCCCGTTCCGGGGGCTGAAGCTTTCTTT.

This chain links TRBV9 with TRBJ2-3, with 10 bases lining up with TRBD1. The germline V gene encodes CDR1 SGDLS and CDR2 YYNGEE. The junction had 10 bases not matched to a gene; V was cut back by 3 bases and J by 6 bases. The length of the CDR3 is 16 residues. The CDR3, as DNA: TGTGCCAGCAGCGCCCGGACAGGGGGAATTTCGGATACGCAGTATTTT. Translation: CASSARTGGISDTQYF.

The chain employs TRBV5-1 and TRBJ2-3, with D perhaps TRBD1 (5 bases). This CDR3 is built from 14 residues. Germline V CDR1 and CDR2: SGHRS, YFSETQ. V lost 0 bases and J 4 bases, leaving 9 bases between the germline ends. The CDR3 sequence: CASSLDRGADTQYF. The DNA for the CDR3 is TGCGCCAGCAGCTTGGATAGGGGCGCAGATACGCAGTATTTT.

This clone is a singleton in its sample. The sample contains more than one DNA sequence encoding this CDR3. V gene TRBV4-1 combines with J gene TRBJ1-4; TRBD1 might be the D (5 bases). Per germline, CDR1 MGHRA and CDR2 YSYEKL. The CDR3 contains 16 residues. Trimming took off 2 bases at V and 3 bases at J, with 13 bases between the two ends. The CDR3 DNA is TGCGCCAGCAGCCAAACCCCCGGGGGGGCTAATGAAAAACTGTTTTTT. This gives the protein CASSQTPGGANEKLFF.

The CDR3 coding sequence is TGTGCCAGCAGCGAGGGGAGGACTAGCGGGGTCAGCTCCTACAATGAGCAGTTCTTC. Amino acid sequence: CASSEGRTSGVSSYNEQFF. The rearrangement links TRBV9 to TRBJ2-1, with 12 bases identical to TRBD2. Germline CDR1 and CDR2: SGDLS and YYNGEE. V lost 3 bases to trimming and J lost 0 bases; unmatched junction nucleotides: 10. This CDR3 has 19 residues.

DNA of the CDR3: TGTGCCAGCAGTCCAAACAGGGTTACGGGAGAGCAGTACTTC. It is translated as CASSPNRVTGEQYF. V gene TRBV6-5 combines with J gene TRBJ2-7, with D possibly TRBD1 on 6 matching bases. Looked up from germline, CDR1 is MNHEY and CDR2 is SVGAGI. V lost 5 bases and J 7 bases, leaving 18 bases between the germline ends. This CDR3 is built from 14 residues.

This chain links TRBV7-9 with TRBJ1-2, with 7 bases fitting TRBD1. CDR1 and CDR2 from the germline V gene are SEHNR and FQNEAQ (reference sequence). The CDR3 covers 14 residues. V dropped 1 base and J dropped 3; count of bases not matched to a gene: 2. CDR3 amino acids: CASSLEGADYGYTF. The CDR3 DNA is TGTGCCAGCAGCTTAGAGGGGGCGGACTATGGCTACACCTTC.

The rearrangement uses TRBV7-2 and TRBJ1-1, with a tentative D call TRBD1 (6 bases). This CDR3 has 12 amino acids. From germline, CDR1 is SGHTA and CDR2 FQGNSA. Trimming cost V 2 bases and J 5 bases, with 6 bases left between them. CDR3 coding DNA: TGTGCCAGCAGCTTAAGGGGGACTGAAGCTTTCTTT. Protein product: CASSLRGTEAFF.

CDR3 protein: CSVSESGTGLYGYTF. CDR3 coding DNA: TGCAGCGTTTCGGAATCCGGGACAGGACTCTATGGCTACACCTTC. J is TRBJ1-2 and V is TRBV29-1, with 8 bases identical to TRBD1. Unmatched junction bases numbered 12, after V lost 5 bases and J lost 4 bases. CDR3 size: 15 residues. CDR1 and CDR2 (germline): SQVTM, ANQGSEA.

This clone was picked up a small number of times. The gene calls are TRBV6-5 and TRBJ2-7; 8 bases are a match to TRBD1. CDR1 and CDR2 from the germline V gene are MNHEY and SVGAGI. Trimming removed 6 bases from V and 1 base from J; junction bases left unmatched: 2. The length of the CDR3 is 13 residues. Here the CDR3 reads CASRRTGSYEQYF. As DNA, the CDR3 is TGTGCCAGCAGACGGACAGGGTCCTACGAGCAGTACTTC.

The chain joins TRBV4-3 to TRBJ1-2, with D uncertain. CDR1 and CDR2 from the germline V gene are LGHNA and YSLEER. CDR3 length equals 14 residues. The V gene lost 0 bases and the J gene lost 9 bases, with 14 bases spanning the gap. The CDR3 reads CASSQDFGVRSYTF. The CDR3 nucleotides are TGCGCCAGCAGCCAAGATTTCGGAGTGAGGAGCTACACCTTC.

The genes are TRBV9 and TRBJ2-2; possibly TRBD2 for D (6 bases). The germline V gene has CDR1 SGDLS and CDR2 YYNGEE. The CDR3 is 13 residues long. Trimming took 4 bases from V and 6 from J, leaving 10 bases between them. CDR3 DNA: TGTGCCAGCAGCCATGGCGGGGCCGGGGAGCTGTTTTTT. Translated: CASSHGGAGELFF.

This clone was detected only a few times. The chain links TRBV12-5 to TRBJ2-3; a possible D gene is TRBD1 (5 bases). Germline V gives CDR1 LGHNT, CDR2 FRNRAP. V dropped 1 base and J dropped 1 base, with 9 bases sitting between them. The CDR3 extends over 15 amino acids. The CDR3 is CASGLGGMGTDTQYF. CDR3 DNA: TGTGCTAGTGGTTTGGGGGGCATGGGCACAGATACGCAGTATTTT.

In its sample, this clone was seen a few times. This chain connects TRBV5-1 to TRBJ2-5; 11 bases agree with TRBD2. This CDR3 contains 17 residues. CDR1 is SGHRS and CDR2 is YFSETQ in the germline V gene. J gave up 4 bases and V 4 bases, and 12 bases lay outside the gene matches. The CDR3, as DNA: TGCGCCAGCAGCCGCGCCTATAGCGGGGGGGCTGTAGAGACCCAGTACTTC. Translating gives CASSRAYSGGAVETQYF.

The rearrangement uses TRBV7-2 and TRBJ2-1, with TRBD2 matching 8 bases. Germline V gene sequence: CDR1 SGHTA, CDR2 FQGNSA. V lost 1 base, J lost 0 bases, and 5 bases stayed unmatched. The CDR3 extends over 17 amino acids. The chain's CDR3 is CASSLGSGISSYNEQFF. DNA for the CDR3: TGTGCCAGCAGCTTAGGTAGCGGGATTAGCTCCTACAATGAGCAGTTCTTC.

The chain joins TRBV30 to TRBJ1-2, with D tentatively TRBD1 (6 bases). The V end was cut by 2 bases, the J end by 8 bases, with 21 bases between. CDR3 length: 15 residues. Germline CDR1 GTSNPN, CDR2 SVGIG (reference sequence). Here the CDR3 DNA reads TGTGCCTGGAGTCGGGACAATCTAAAGGGGAAAGGCTACACCTTC. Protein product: CAWSRDNLKGKGYTF. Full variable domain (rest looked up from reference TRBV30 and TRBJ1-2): SQTIHQWPATLVQPVGSPLSLECTVEGTSNPNLYWYRQAAGRGLQLLFYSVGIGQISSEVPQNLSASRPQDRQFILSSKKLLLSDSGFYLCAWSRDNLKGKGYTFGSGTRLTVV.

CDR3 coding DNA: TGCGCCAGCAGCCACCCCTTCGGGTCCAACTATGGCTACACCTTC. As protein: CASSHPFGSNYGYTF. This chain connects TRBV4-1 to TRBJ1-2; no clear D gene. V was cut by 3 bases and J by 2 bases, with 13 bases left in between. The CDR3 consists of 15 residues. Germline-derived CDR1 and CDR2 are MGHRA and YSYEKL.

In nucleotides, the CDR3 is TGTGCCAGCAGCTTAGGGAGATTCCGGGATACGCAGTATTTT. This encodes CASSLGRFRDTQYF. The V call is TRBV11-1, the J call TRBJ2-3, with D unresolved. Between the trimmed V and J ends, which lost 1 base and 6 bases, there was a span of 11 bases. The CDR3 sequence is 14 residues long. Germline V CDR1 and CDR2: SGHAT, FQDESV (reference sequence).

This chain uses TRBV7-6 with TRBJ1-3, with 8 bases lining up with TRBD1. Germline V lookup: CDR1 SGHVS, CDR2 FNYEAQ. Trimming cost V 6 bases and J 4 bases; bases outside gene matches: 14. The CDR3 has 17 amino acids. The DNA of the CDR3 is TGTGCCAGCAGTTTCCGTCCGGGACAGGACCACGGAAACACCATATATTTT. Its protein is CASSFRPGQDHGNTIYF.